This paragraph covers one T cell receptor (beta chain) sequence. As handled by the study authors: Counts of nucleated cells, estimated from reference gene primer amplification, were obtained. Only in-frame clones appear in the TCRdb table, and some are missing; sequencing was by immunoSEQ multiplex PCR. The D gene and trimming were derived from the DNA, and the V and J assignments and clone size from that table. The table has about 210,000 clones, roughly 81% seen once. The source of the sample is a study of blood T cell repertoires in COVID-19. Study-level information: COVID-19 samples, acute and convalescent, were from the United States, Italy and Spain. T cells, B-cell-depleted T cells, or PBMCs provided the cDNA or gDNA that served as material.

Trimming cost V 3 bases and J 6 bases; bases outside gene matches: 3. CDR3 length: 14 residues. CDR1 SEHNR and CDR2 FQNEAQ come from the germline V gene (reference sequence). Specimen: peripheral blood. This sequence was found in a woman aged 45-60 years with active or convalescent COVID-19. The V gene is TRBV7-9, the J gene TRBJ2-2, with 8 bases fitting TRBD2. The CDR3 loop reads CASSFRGGPGELFF. CDR3 DNA: TGTGCCAGCAGCTTTCGGGGGGGCCCCGGGGAGCTGTTTTTT.